One and the same sample provided the 5 T cell receptor beta chains below, sequenced in a study of shared clonotypes between healthy human individuals (dated by TCRdb to about 2020). For the CD8 naive samples, CD45RO-negative cells were positively selected for CCR7, yielding a CD45RA+CCR7+ population from which TemRA cells were excluded. The library came from the immunoSEQ multiplex PCR assay. The clones in this table, taken by TCRdb from immuneACCESS, are in-frame only. Not every clone is retained; where verified, under half of the shortfall comes from an unresolved V gene, and the cause of the rest is unknown. Present in this sample are more than 2 million clones, 85% to 95% of which were seen just once. Together, the top ten hold around 1.7% of the sample. The sequenced sample consisted of naive CD8+ T cells from PBMCs. The cell subset or site tag for this specimen amounts to: CD45RA+CCR7+. The receptor set was obtained from a man aged 18 to 35 in good health. Some clones in this sample may be carry-over from other donors' samples.

CDR3 sequence reads: CASSPRETREQYF. For the CDR3, the DNA is TGTGCCAGCAGCCCCAGGGAAACTCGCGAGCAGTACTTC. The rearrangement links TRBV4-2 to TRBJ2-7, with D possibly TRBD1 on 5 matching bases. Per germline, CDR1 LGHNA and CDR2 YNFKEQ. The CDR3 contains 13 residues. The V end was cut by 4 bases, the J end by 6 bases, with 13 bases between.

The J gene is TRBJ1-5, the V gene TRBV28; 8 nucleotides line up with TRBD1. The CDR3 loop spans 17 amino acids. V shed 4 bases and J 7 bases; nucleotides not matched to a gene: 15. The V gene's germline CDR1 is MDHEN and CDR2 SYDVKM. The CDR3 spells CASSSNRGIFSRQPQHF. As DNA, the CDR3 is TGTGCCAGCAGTTCCAACAGGGGGATCTTTTCTAGGCAGCCCCAGCATTTT.

This clone was recorded once. V usage is TRBV7-2 and J usage is TRBJ1-1; D perhaps matches TRBD1 (6 bases). The germline V and J ends were trimmed by 2 bases and 12 bases, with 16 bases remaining between them. From germline, CDR1 is SGHTA and CDR2 FQGNSA. This CDR3 spans 13 amino acids. Written as DNA, the CDR3 is TGTGCCAGCAGCTTACTACAGGGTTCCCAAACTTTCTTT. As protein: CASSLLQGSQTFF.

The rearrangement joins TRBV7-8 to TRBJ1-2, with TRBD1 matching 12 bases. CDR1 and CDR2 (germline): SGHVS, FQNEAQ. V lost 4 bases and J lost 0; bases outside the gene matches: 6. The CDR3 loop spans 17 amino acids. In DNA form, the CDR3 reads TGTGCCAGCAGCTCCGGGACAGGGGGCGGAACTAACTATGGCTACACCTTC. Its protein is CASSSGTGGGTNYGYTF.

The chain is built from TRBV10-1 and TRBJ2-7; no clear D gene. Deletions cut 1 base from V and 0 bases from J, with 13 bases between. The length of the CDR3 is 16 residues. Germline CDR1 and CDR2: WNHNN and SYGVQD (reference sequence). The CDR3 bases are TGCGCCAGCAGTGAGTGGACCCTCGGTAGCTCCTACGAGCAGTACTTC. Amino acid sequence: CASSEWTLGSSYEQYF.